This TCR beta chain was sequenced for a study of long-term antiretroviral therapy in people with HIV. Study results and caveats: In the period from 2004 to 2017, blood was collected, possibly under older ART regimens.

Running of the v3.0 immunoSEQ assay took place at survey level. This table comes from immunoSEQ multiplex PCR, and its TCRdb copy is limited to in-frame clones, with some not included. The sample carries under 50,000 clones, roughly nine tenths recorded once. In regard to this clone: Its antigen is as yet unknown.

Germline loops: CDR1 SGDLS, CDR2 YYNGEE. Trimming took off 3 bases at V and 5 bases at J, with 11 bases between the two ends. CDR3 size: 13 residues. At least one PBMC sample before ART and at least two after were required. This receptor was obtained from a woman aged 50 to 60 with HIV. V usage is TRBV9 and J usage is TRBJ2-5; maybe TRBD1 (6 bases). The input for sequencing was unsorted PBMCs, taken 1.2 years after starting antiretroviral therapy. The CDR3: CASSGGPAETQYF. CDR3 bases: TGTGCCAGCAGCGGGGGGCCCGCGGAGACCCAGTACTTC.